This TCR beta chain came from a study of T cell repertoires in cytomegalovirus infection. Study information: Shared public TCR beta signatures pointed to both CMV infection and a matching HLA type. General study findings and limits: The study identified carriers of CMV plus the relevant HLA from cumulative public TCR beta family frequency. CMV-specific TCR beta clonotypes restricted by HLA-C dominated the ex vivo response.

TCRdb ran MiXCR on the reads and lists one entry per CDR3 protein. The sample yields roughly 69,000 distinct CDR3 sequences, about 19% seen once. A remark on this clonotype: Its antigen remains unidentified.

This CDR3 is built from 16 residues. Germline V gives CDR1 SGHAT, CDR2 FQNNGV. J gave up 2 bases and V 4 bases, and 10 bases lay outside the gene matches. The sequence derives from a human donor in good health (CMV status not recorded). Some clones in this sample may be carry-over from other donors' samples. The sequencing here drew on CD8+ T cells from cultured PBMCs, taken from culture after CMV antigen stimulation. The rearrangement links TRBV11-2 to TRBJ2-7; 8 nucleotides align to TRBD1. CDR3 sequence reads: CASSSTGGTGTYEQYF. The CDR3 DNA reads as TGTGCCAGCAGCTCCACGGGCGGGACAGGAACCTACGAGCAGTACTTC.